This is a list of T cell receptor beta chains from one sample in a study of blood T cell repertoires in COVID-19. Sequencing used immunoSEQ multiplex PCR; TCRdb keeps in-frame clones, though not all of them. The table records 250,000 or so clones, 86% of them present only once. The sample was peripheral blood. These receptors came from a man at least 80 years old with acute or convalescent COVID-19. Each CDR3 is given with its conserved first and last residue. The D gene is left open where the match is weak. Size is omitted from some rows. Given values are once, few, many or a class for expanded clones.

size	D	J	V	CDR3	DNA
NA	NA	TRBJ1-1	TRBV2	CASSEQTQGGTEAFF	TGTGCCAGCAGTGAACAGACGCAGGGAGGGACTGAAGCTTTCTTT
NA	TRBD2	TRBJ2-7	TRBV18	CASSLSGSGSYEQYF	TGTGCCAGCTCATTAAGCGGGAGTGGATCCTACGAGCAGTACTTC
NA	NA	TRBJ2-3	TRBV2	CASSAYARGISTDTQYF	TGTGCCAGCAGCGCTTATGCCCGCGGGATAAGCACAGATACGCAGTATTTT
NA	TRBD1	TRBJ1-5	TRBV5-1	CASSLPGQGAFNQPQHF	TGCGCCAGCAGCTTGCCGGGACAGGGGGCCTTTAATCAGCCCCAGCATTTT
NA	NA	TRBJ1-1	TRBV28	CASSLRHRLGTEAFF	TGTGCCAGCAGTTTGAGGCACAGGTTAGGAACTGAAGCTTTCTTT
once	NA	TRBJ2-1	TRBV19	CASTGSDEQFF	TGTGCCAGTACGGGTAGCGATGAGCAGTTCTTC
NA	NA	TRBJ1-6	TRBV28	CASSFPAGGIGSPLHF	TGTGCCAGCAGTTTCCCCGCGGGGGGTATTGGTTCACCCCTCCACTTT
NA	NA	TRBJ1-6	TRBV5-4	CASSLNPGGSYNSPLHF	TGTGCCAGCAGCTTGAATCCCGGGGGCTCCTATAATTCACCCCTCCACTTT
NA	TRBD1	TRBJ1-2	TRBV19	CASSASTGVIGYTF	TGTGCCAGTAGTGCTTCAACAGGGGTGATTGGCTACACCTTC
NA	NA	TRBJ2-2	TRBV5-1	CASSSRGGPSTGELFF	TGCGCCAGCAGCTCGCGCGGGGGCCCGAGTACCGGGGAGCTGTTTTTT
NA	NA	TRBJ1-1	TRBV7-6	CASSRGLGTEAFF	TGTGCCAGCAGCCGGGGTTTGGGCACTGAAGCTTTCTTT
NA	NA	TRBJ2-1	TRBV5-1	CASSLLGEPGEQFF	TGCGCCAGCAGCTTGCTAGGGGAACCCGGTGAGCAGTTCTTC
NA	TRBD1	TRBJ2-1	TRBV14	CASSLGQARDNEQFF	TGTGCCAGCAGCCTGGGACAGGCCCGGGACAATGAGCAGTTCTTC
few	NA	TRBJ1-3	TRBV6-5	CASSRRDAGNTIYF	TGTGCCAGCAGCCGGAGGGATGCTGGAAACACCATATATTTT
NA	TRBD2	TRBJ2-5	TRBV27	CASSPGTSGSKETQYF	TGTGCCAGCAGCCCCGGGACTAGCGGGAGTAAAGAGACCCAGTACTTC
NA	NA	TRBJ1-1	TRBV14	CASSQDLWGGAFF	TGTGCCAGCAGCCAAGATCTTTGGGGAGGGGCTTTCTTT
NA	TRBD1	TRBJ2-7	TRBV19	CASSRTLGQGAGEQYF	TGTGCCAGTAGTAGGACCCTTGGACAGGGCGCAGGAGAGCAGTACTTC
NA	NA	TRBJ1-5	TRBV19	CASSISREAYQPQHF	TGTGCCAGTAGTATCAGCAGGGAGGCTTATCAGCCCCAGCATTTT
NA	TRBD1	TRBJ2-5	TRBV7-2	CASSRGGTGNQKTQYF	TGTGCCAGCAGCCGTGGTGGGACAGGGAACCAAAAGACCCAGTACTTC
NA	NA	TRBJ1-2	TRBV5-5	CASSWADSESYGYTF	TGTGCCAGCAGCTGGGCGGACAGCGAGAGCTATGGCTACACCTTC
NA	TRBD1	TRBJ1-5	TRBV28	CASSPGQGNQPQHF	TGTGCCAGCAGTCCCGGACAGGGGAATCAGCCCCAGCATTTT
NA	TRBD2	TRBJ2-1	TRBV9	CASSVELLAGYNEQFF	TGTGCCAGCAGCGTAGAGTTGCTAGCGGGCTACAATGAGCAGTTCTTC
NA	TRBD1	TRBJ2-7	TRBV18	CASSPRQGAQEQYF	TGTGCCAGCTCCCCTCGACAGGGGGCTCAAGAGCAGTACTTC
NA	NA	TRBJ1-1	TRBV2	CASRREDKTNTEAFF	TGTGCCAGCAGGAGGGAAGATAAGACGAACACTGAAGCTTTCTTT
NA	TRBD2	TRBJ2-1	TRBV29-1	CSASRLAGGNNEQFF	TGCAGCGCTTCACGACTAGCGGGAGGGAACAATGAGCAGTTCTTC
NA	TRBD2	TRBJ2-1	TRBV12-5	CASGLSGGSYNEQFF	TGTGCTAGTGGTCTTAGCGGGGGGTCCTACAATGAGCAGTTCTTC
NA	TRBD1	TRBJ1-1	TRBV19	CASTLTRQGKNTEAFF	TGTGCCAGTACTCTCACGCGACAGGGAAAGAACACTGAAGCTTTCTTT
NA	TRBD1	TRBJ2-5	TRBV15	CATSRSDRGYQETQYF	TGTGCCACCAGCAGATCCGACAGGGGATACCAAGAGACCCAGTACTTC
many	NA	TRBJ1-3	TRBV6-1	CASSERTVSGNTIYF	TGTGCCAGCAGTGAAAGGACAGTCTCTGGAAACACCATATATTTT
NA	TRBD1	TRBJ2-2	TRBV3-1/TRBV3-2	CASSQNGQGRTGELFF	TGTGCCAGCAGCCAAAATGGACAGGGGCGAACCGGGGAGCTGTTTTTT
NA	TRBD1	TRBJ1-2	TRBV3-1/TRBV3-2	CASSQNPGTGGESDGYTF	TGTGCCAGCAGCCAGAACCCCGGGACAGGGGGCGAATCTGATGGCTACACCTTC
NA	NA	TRBJ2-3	TRBV9	CASSVRQGSTDTQYF	TGTGCCAGCAGCGTACGGCAGGGGAGCACAGATACGCAGTATTTT
NA	NA	TRBJ1-2	TRBV6-2/TRBV6-3	CASSFRRTSSNYGYTF	TGTGCCAGCAGTTTTAGGCGGACTAGCTCAAACTATGGCTACACCTTC
NA	NA	TRBJ2-5	TRBV4-2	CASSPGLLETQYF	TGTGCCAGCAGCCCTGGACTGTTGGAGACCCAGTACTTC
few	NA	TRBJ2-2	TRBV11-2	CASSFRVSGELFF	TGTGCCAGCAGCTTCAGGGTTAGCGGGGAGCTGTTTTTT
NA	NA	TRBJ1-5	TRBV4-3	CASSPKRQPQHF	TGCGCCAGCAGCCCTAAGAGGCAGCCCCAGCATTTT
NA	NA	TRBJ1-6	TRBV18	CASSPEGGYNSPLHF	TGTGCCAGCTCACCAGAAGGAGGTTATAATTCACCCCTCCACTTT
NA	TRBD1	TRBJ2-1	TRBV11-1	CATIPNRGLENEQFF	TGTGCCACCATCCCGAACAGGGGGTTAGAAAATGAGCAGTTCTTC
NA	NA	TRBJ2-3	TRBV18	CASSGLDTQYF	TGTGCCAGCTCCGGGTTGGATACGCAGTATTTT
NA	NA	TRBJ2-2	TRBV18	CASSQLPSGGDTGELFF	TGTGCCAGCTCACAGCTTCCAAGTGGAGGGGACACCGGGGAGCTGTTTTTT
NA	TRBD2	TRBJ2-1	TRBV14	CASSQGGRASYNEQFF	TGTGCCAGCAGCCAAGGCGGGAGAGCATCCTACAATGAGCAGTTCTTC
NA	NA	TRBJ1-2	TRBV4-2	CASSHSRQANYGYTF	TGTGCCAGCAGCCATTCGCGACAGGCTAACTATGGCTACACCTTC
NA	NA	TRBJ2-3	TRBV18	CASSLRVASTDTQYF	TGTGCCAGCTCCCTTCGGGTAGCGTCGACAGATACGCAGTATTTT
NA	TRBD1	TRBJ2-5	TRBV29-1	CSGGWTGRETQYF	TGCAGCGGGGGATGGACAGGGCGGGAGACCCAGTACTTC
NA	TRBD1	TRBJ2-7	TRBV9	CASSLQGQGNEQYF	TGTGCCAGCAGCTTACAGGGACAGGGAAACGAGCAGTACTTC
NA	TRBD2	TRBJ2-2	TRBV7-8	CASSIGTSGGGELFF	TGTGCCAGCAGCATCGGGACTAGCGGGGGCGGGGAGCTGTTTTTT
once	TRBD1	TRBJ1-6	TRBV27	CASRPQGAPNSPLHF	TGTGCCAGCAGACCACAGGGGGCCCCCAATTCACCCCTCCACTTT
NA	NA	TRBJ2-1	TRBV3-1/TRBV3-2	CASSPKRGIYNEQFF	TGTGCCAGCAGCCCGAAAAGGGGGATCTACAATGAGCAGTTCTTC
NA	TRBD1	TRBJ1-2	TRBV25-1	CASTPGQGVYTF	TGTGCCAGCACCCCGGGACAGGGCGTTTACACCTTC
NA	NA	TRBJ2-7	TRBV6-5	CASTFNRGSTYEQYF	TGTGCCAGCACCTTCAACCGGGGTAGCACCTACGAGCAGTACTTC
NA	TRBD1	TRBJ2-1	TRBV6-1	CASSEARDRALPSYNEQFF	TGTGCCAGCAGTGAAGCGAGGGACAGGGCTCTTCCCTCCTACAATGAGCAGTTCTTC
NA	TRBD1	TRBJ2-3	TRBV6-5	CASSYLGTGGLDTQYF	TGTGCCAGCAGCTACCTCGGGACAGGGGGCTTAGATACGCAGTATTTT
NA	NA	TRBJ2-6	TRBV5-1	CASSLTTGSGANVLTF	TGCGCCAGCAGCTTGACGACGGGCTCTGGGGCCAACGTCCTGACTTTC
NA	NA	TRBJ2-1	TRBV29-1	CSAASSYNEQFF	TGCAGCGCCGCGAGCTCCTACAATGAGCAGTTCTTC
once	NA	TRBJ1-1	TRBV5-5	CASSSPRGNTEAFF	TGTGCCAGCAGCAGTCCCAGGGGGAACACTGAAGCTTTCTTT
NA	TRBD1	TRBJ1-6	TRBV5-6	CASREQGTANSPLHF	TGTGCCAGCAGAGAACAGGGGACGGCAAATTCACCCCTCCACTTT
NA	NA	TRBJ1-6	TRBV27	CASSLSADSPLHF	TGTGCCAGCAGTTTAAGTGCGGATTCACCCCTCCACTTT